The 2 T cell receptor beta chains reported below all come from one sample, sequenced in a study of response to subunit inactivated influenza vaccine. TCRdb redid the calling of the RT-PCR reads with MiXCR, one entry per CDR3 protein. The sample contains 500,000 to 550,000 distinct CDR3 sequences, 20% to 25% of which appear only once. These data also featured in a second study, about T cells expressing NK-cell markers. That source adds: Synthesis of TCR beta cDNA relied on 5'RACE template switching carrying UMIs.

Sequences were derived from CD4+ T cells sorted from PBMCs, sampled less than 13 days after vaccination. Receptors originate from a man between 45 and 60 years old who received an inactivated influenza vaccine.

This clonotype has a count of ten or more. CDR3 sequence: CASSYSTDNSPLHF. The CDR3, as DNA: TGTGCCAGCAGTTACTCGACAGATAATTCACCCCTCCACTTT. The chain has TRBV6-5 and TRBJ1-6; D is perhaps TRBD1 (5 bases). V was shortened by 0 bases and J by 5 bases, with 5 bases between the two germline ends. The CDR3 contains 14 residues. CDR1 is MNHEY and CDR2 is SVGAGI in the germline V gene.

The V gene is TRBV15, the J gene TRBJ1-5; D is unclear. With 1 base removed from V and 7 bases from J, the gap between germline ends came to 14 bases. Looked up from germline, CDR1 is LNHNV and CDR2 is YYDKDF (reference sequence). The CDR3 spans 15 residues. The chain's CDR3 is CATSRAKGSGQPQHF. CDR3 nucleotide sequence: TGTGCCACCAGCAGAGCTAAGGGAAGCGGGCAGCCCCAGCATTTT.